Below, 28 T cell receptor beta chains from the same sample are listed, as sequenced in a study of graft-versus-host responses after intestinal transplantation. Clones were read by immunoSEQ multiplex PCR, and TCRdb kept only the in-frame ones, dropping some. The top ten hold over 1.5% of the sample, which has roughly 20,000 clones, roughly 43% seen once. Responder cells labeled with CFSE (200,000) were co-plated with irradiated stimulator cells labeled with violet dye (200,000). The sequences come from alloreactive CD8+ T cells from a mixed lymphocyte reaction culture, collected before intestinal transplant. Subset meaning: CFSE-low proliferating T cells sorted from roughly six-day pre-transplant mixed lymphocyte reaction (GvH or HvG direction). The receptors originated from a human patient who received an intestinal transplant.

This clone has more than one count but fewer than ten. The chain employs TRBV15 and TRBJ2-7, with D possibly being TRBD2 (6 bases). Germline V gene lookup returns CDR1 LNHNV and CDR2 YYDKDF (reference sequence). V shed 1 base and J shed 1 base, with 11 bases lying between them. The CDR3 has 15 amino acids. The CDR3 coding sequence is TGTGCCACCAGCAGAGCGGCTCGGGGGTCCTACGAGCAGTACTTC. Amino acids: CATSRAARGSYEQYF.

The chain couples TRBV7-9 to TRBJ2-1; TRBD2 matches at 14 bases. V gave up 5 bases and J gave up 8 bases; unmatched junction bases: 8. Looked up from germline, CDR1 is SEHNR and CDR2 is FQNEAQ (reference sequence). This CDR3 contains 16 residues. The CDR3 DNA reads as TGTGCCAGCAGCCCCGGCGGGACTAGCGGGAGCCATGAGCAGTTCTTC. This gives the protein CASSPGGTSGSHEQFF.

The chain combines TRBV19 with TRBJ1-1; D uncertain. The CDR3 totals 14 residues. From germline, CDR1 is LNHDA and CDR2 SQIVND (reference sequence). The V end lost 4 bases, the J end lost 5 bases, and 14 bases lay between the germline ends. The CDR3 loop reads CASSTLAGWTEAFF. CDR3 coding DNA: TGTGCCAGTAGTACCCTTGCAGGATGGACTGAAGCTTTCTTT.

The rearrangement links TRBV29-1 to TRBJ1-2, with 8 bases matching TRBD1. The V gene end was trimmed by 7 bases and the J gene end by 10 bases; junction bases not matched to a gene: 8. CDR1 is SQVTM and CDR2 is ANQGSEA in the germline V gene. The CDR3 contains 11 residues. This CDR3 is CSETGVGVYTF. The CDR3 coding sequence is TGCAGCGAGACAGGGGTTGGAGTCTACACCTTC.

V is TRBV5-1 and J is TRBJ1-2; D not resolved. V was shortened by 0 bases and J by 5 bases, with 5 bases between the two germline ends. CDR3 length equals 12 residues. The germline CDR1 and CDR2 sequences are SGHRS and YFSETQ. The CDR3 loop reads CASSLDSYGYTF. CDR3 nucleotide sequence: TGCGCCAGCAGCTTGGACTCTTATGGCTACACCTTC.

The rearrangement joins TRBV19 to TRBJ2-1, with 7 positions matching TRBD2. The CDR3 length is 15 residues. J gave up 0 bases and V 5 bases, and 4 bases lay outside the gene matches. Germline-derived CDR1 and CDR2 are LNHDA and SQIVND (reference sequence). The CDR3 protein is CASSRGGGSYNEQFF. The DNA of the CDR3 is TGTGCCAGTAGTCGTGGCGGGGGCTCCTACAATGAGCAGTTCTTC.

This clone showed up just a few times. The chain employs TRBV6-1 and TRBJ2-3, with 7 bases lining up with TRBD2. Per germline, CDR1 MNHNS and CDR2 SASEGT. The CDR3 loop spans 15 amino acids. V lost 6 bases and J lost 2; bases outside the gene matches: 8. The CDR3 reads CASRGLAASTDTQYF. The CDR3 nucleotides read TGTGCCAGCAGGGGGCTAGCGGCATCCACAGATACGCAGTATTTT.

V gene TRBV18 combines with J gene TRBJ1-3, with 8 bases that match TRBD1. V shed 6 bases and J 3 bases; nucleotides not matched to a gene: 7. CDR1 is KGHSH, CDR2 LQKENI, per germline. There are 15 residues in the CDR3. The CDR3: CASSKTGVFGNTIYF. DNA of the CDR3: TGTGCCAGCTCCAAGACAGGGGTTTTTGGAAACACCATATATTTT.

Points on this clone: Germline and junction disagree at one end, which may indicate a read error. The rearrangement uses TRBV7-7 and TRBJ2-3; TRBD1 aligns across 10 bases. The CDR3 consists of 15 residues. Looked up from germline, CDR1 is SSHAT and CDR2 is FNYEAQ (reference sequence). CDR3 residues: CASSPGTGVSDTQYF. DNA of the CDR3: TGTGCTAGCAGCCCCGGGACAGGGGTATCAGATACGCAGTATTTT. The whole variable domain, remainder taken from reference TRBV7-7 and TRBJ2-3, is GAGVSQSPRYKVTKRGQDVTLRCDPISSHATLYWYQQALGQGPEFLTYFNYEAQPDKSGLPSDRFSAERPEGSISTLTIQRTEQRDSAMYRCASSPGTGVSDTQYFGPGTRLTVL.

The chain uses TRBV19 and TRBJ2-1; 7 nucleotides match TRBD2. J gave up 3 bases and V 6 bases, and 8 bases lay outside the gene matches. CDR1 is LNHDA, CDR2 SQIVND, per germline (reference sequence). This CDR3 region has 15 residues. The CDR3 coding sequence is TGTGCCAGTAGCCCATCAGGACTAGTCTACAATGAGCAGTTCTTC. Amino acid sequence: CASSPSGLVYNEQFF.

This clone appeared a few times. This chain uses TRBV6-1 with TRBJ1-1, with unresolved D. Germline lookup yields CDR1 MNHNS and CDR2 SASEGT. Trimming left V 9 bases short and J 3 bases short, with 20 bases between. The CDR3 length is 15 residues. CDR3 loop: CASLPGSNYYTEAFF. DNA of the CDR3: TGTGCCAGTCTCCCAGGCAGCAACTATTACACTGAAGCTTTCTTT.

The chain employs TRBV18 and TRBJ2-7; D is possibly TRBD1 (5 bases). The CDR3 contains 13 residues. CDR1 is KGHSH and CDR2 is LQKENI in the germline V gene. Trimming left V 1 base short and J 2 bases short, with 6 bases between. The CDR3 here is CASSPLTAYEQYF. CDR3 DNA: TGTGCCAGCTCACCACTGACAGCCTACGAGCAGTACTTC.

This clone was counted a few times. A much larger clone is a single base away; this may be a read error. The V gene is TRBV11-3, the J gene TRBJ2-7; no reliable D call. Germline V CDR1 and CDR2: SGHNT, YENEEA. Trimming stripped 4 bases from V and 4 bases from J, with 5 bases between. The CDR3 extends over 11 amino acids. In DNA form, the CDR3 reads TGTGCCAGCAGCTCCCTATACGAGCAGTACTTC. This sequence encodes CASSSLYEQYF.

The chain recombines TRBV11-2 with TRBJ2-1, with unresolved D. Germline CDR1 SGHAT, CDR2 FQNNGV. This CDR3 has 13 amino acids. Between the trimmed V and J ends, which lost 1 base and 8 bases, there was a span of 9 bases. The CDR3 loop reads CASSLVGLDEQFF. CDR3 bases: TGTGCCAGCAGCTTAGTCGGTCTTGATGAGCAGTTCTTC.

The chain combines TRBV27 with TRBJ2-7; perhaps TRBD1 as D (6 bases). This CDR3 is 12 amino acids long. Trimming stripped 4 bases from V and 5 bases from J, with 9 bases between. Germline assignment: CDR1 MNHEY and CDR2 SMNVEV (reference sequence). Here the CDR3 reads CASSWPGDEQYF. The CDR3 bases are TGTGCCAGCAGTTGGCCAGGGGACGAGCAGTACTTC.

This clone was found a few times. The chain joins TRBV19 to TRBJ1-2; D not resolved. The CDR3 is made up of 14 amino acids. Between the trimmed V and J ends, which lost 0 bases and 2 bases, there was a span of 7 bases. Looked up from germline, CDR1 is LNHDA and CDR2 is SQIVND (reference sequence). CDR3 region: CASSIDKGNYGYTF. The CDR3 DNA reads TGTGCCAGTAGTATAGATAAAGGGAACTATGGCTACACCTTC. Variable domain in full (rest from reference TRBV19 and TRBJ1-2): DGGITQSPKYLFRKEGQNVTLSCEQNLNHDAMYWYRQDPGQGLRLIYYSQIVNDFQKGDIAEGYSVSREKKESFPLTVTSAQKNPTAFYLCASSIDKGNYGYTFGSGTRLTVV.

The rearrangement links TRBV27 to TRBJ2-7; possibly TRBD2 for D (5 bases). Germline V gene data show CDR1 as MNHEY and CDR2 as SMNVEV (reference sequence). The CDR3 is 13 amino acids. Trimming took 5 bases from V and 2 from J, leaving 10 bases between them. The CDR3 here is CASSPSLTYEQYF. The CDR3 DNA reads TGTGCCAGCAGTCCTAGCTTGACCTACGAGCAGTACTTC.

The V gene is TRBV27, the J gene TRBJ2-1; possibly TRBD1 for D (5 bases). The CDR3 totals 15 residues. V was shortened by 9 bases and J by 0 bases, with 15 bases between the two germline ends. CDR1 is MNHEY, CDR2 SMNVEV, per germline (reference sequence). CDR3 nucleotide sequence: TGTGCCAGTACGCAGGGCCCTGGCTCCTACAATGAGCAGTTCTTC. Translating gives CASTQGPGSYNEQFF.

This clone is medium-sized by share. The J gene is TRBJ2-1, the V gene TRBV27, with TRBD2 matching over 7 bases. Losses at the gene ends were 2 bases for V and 2 bases for J; bases not matched to a gene: 6. The CDR3 extends over 16 amino acids. From germline, CDR1 is MNHEY and CDR2 SMNVEV (reference sequence). The CDR3 bases are TGTGCCAGCAGTTTAGAAGCTAGCGGAGCCTACAATGAGCAGTTCTTC. Translated, it gives CASSLEASGAYNEQFF.

This chain links TRBV27 with TRBJ2-6; D call uncertain. Per the germline V gene, CDR1 is MNHEY and CDR2 is SMNVEV (reference sequence). The CDR3 is 15 residues long. V dropped 8 bases and J dropped 0 bases, with 11 bases sitting between them. The CDR3 sequence is CASGLSSSGANVLTF. The CDR3 coding sequence is TGTGCCAGCGGGCTGTCGAGCTCTGGGGCCAACGTCCTGACTTTC. The whole variable domain, filled in from reference TRBV27 and TRBJ2-6, reads EAQVTQNPRYLITVTGKKLTVTCSQNMNHEYMSWYRQDPGLGLRQIYYSMNVEVTDKGDVPEGYKVSRKEKRNFPLILESPSPNQTSLYFCASGLSSSGANVLTFGAGSRLTVL.

The V call is TRBV5-4, the J call TRBJ2-1; D is possibly TRBD2 (6 bases). The ends were cut back, 5 bases at V and 0 bases at J, with 15 bases in the middle. Germline V lookup: CDR1 SGHNT, CDR2 YYREEE (reference sequence). CDR3 size: 16 residues. CDR3 protein: CASRSGLDSSYNEQFF. Written as DNA, the CDR3 is TGTGCCAGCAGATCGGGACTTGATAGCTCCTACAATGAGCAGTTCTTC.

This sequence joins TRBV7-2 and TRBJ2-1, with TRBD2 matching over 15 bases. There are 15 residues in the CDR3. The V and J ends lost 4 bases and 11 bases, in that order; junction bases with no gene match: 6. CDR1 is SGHTA and CDR2 is FQGNSA in the germline V gene. In nucleotides, the CDR3 is TGTGCCAGCAGCTACCGGACTAGCGGGAGGGGTAAGCAGTTCTTC. Protein product: CASSYRTSGRGKQFF.

The CDR3 sequence: CASSSLGPTYEQYF. For the CDR3, the DNA is TGCGCCAGCAGCTCGCTGGGACCAACCTACGAGCAGTACTTC. The chain recombines TRBV5-1 with TRBJ2-7; perhaps D is TRBD1 or TRBD2 (5 bases each). V lost 3 bases to trimming and J lost 2 bases, with 12 bases between them. The germline V gene encodes CDR1 SGHRS and CDR2 YFSETQ. The CDR3 has 14 amino acids.

This chain joins TRBV27 and TRBJ1-1; D perhaps matches TRBD1 (5 bases). V was trimmed by 3 bases and J by 4 bases, leaving 15 bases between them. Germline V lookup: CDR1 MNHEY, CDR2 SMNVEV (reference sequence). The CDR3 covers 15 residues. The CDR3 bases are TGTGCCAGCAGTTTTAACAGCATGAGGGGCACTGAAGCTTTCTTT. The encoded protein is CASSFNSMRGTEAFF.

The chain carries TRBV27 and TRBJ2-7; 12 positions agree with TRBD2. V shed 5 bases, J shed 5 bases, and the junction held 4 bases outside the gene matches. The germline gives CDR1 MNHEY, CDR2 SMNVEV (reference sequence). This CDR3 is built from 14 residues. The CDR3 spells CASSATSGGNEQYF. CDR3 coding DNA: TGTGCCAGCAGTGCGACTAGCGGGGGTAACGAGCAGTACTTC.

This sequence joins TRBV5-4 and TRBJ2-7; 7 nucleotides line up with TRBD1. Trimming removed 7 bases from V and 2 bases from J; junction bases left unmatched: 9. This CDR3 is built from 14 residues. Germline V lookup: CDR1 SGHNT, CDR2 YYREEE (reference sequence). Here the CDR3 reads CASRLGQDTYEQYF. Here the CDR3 DNA reads TGTGCCAGCCGATTAGGACAGGATACCTACGAGCAGTACTTC.

This clone was observed a single time. The chain links TRBV7-8 to TRBJ2-7; 7 bases are shared with TRBD2. V shed 4 bases and J 2 bases; nucleotides not matched to a gene: 17. CDR3 length: 18 residues. CDR1 SGHVS and CDR2 FQNEAQ come from the germline V gene. The DNA of the CDR3 is TGTGCCAGCAGCTCCCGCTGGGTAGCGGGTATTTTGACCTACGAGCAGTACTTC. Translating it yields CASSSRWVAGILTYEQYF.

The V gene is TRBV9, the J gene TRBJ2-7, with D unclear. Germline lookup yields CDR1 SGDLS and CDR2 YYNGEE. The CDR3 contains 13 residues. With 5 bases removed from V and 3 bases from J, the gap between germline ends came to 12 bases. CDR3 DNA: TGTGCCAGCAGTCGGAAAGCCAACTACGAGCAGTACTTC. Its translation is CASSRKANYEQYF.